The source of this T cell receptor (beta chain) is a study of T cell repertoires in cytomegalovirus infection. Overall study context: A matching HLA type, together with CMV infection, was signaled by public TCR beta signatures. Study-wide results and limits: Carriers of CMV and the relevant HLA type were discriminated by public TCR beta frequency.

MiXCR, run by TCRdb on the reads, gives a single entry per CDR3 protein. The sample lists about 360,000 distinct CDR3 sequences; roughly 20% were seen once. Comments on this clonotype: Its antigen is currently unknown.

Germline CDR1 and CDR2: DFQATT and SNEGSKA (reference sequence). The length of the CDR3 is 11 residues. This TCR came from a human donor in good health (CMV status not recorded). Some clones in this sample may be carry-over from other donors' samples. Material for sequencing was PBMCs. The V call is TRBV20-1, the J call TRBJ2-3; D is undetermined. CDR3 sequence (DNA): TGCAGCCCTGACAGCACAGATACGCAGTATTTT. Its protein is CSPDSTDTQYF.